The clone carrying this TCR beta chain was seen once. This record comes from a study of T-cell reconstitution after alpha-beta-depleted transplantation in children. The TCRbeta library was prepared with unique molecular identifiers. TCRdb reanalysed the PCR reads using MiXCR and keeps one entry per CDR3 protein. This sample has 640,000 or so distinct CDR3 sequences, with roughly 15% found just once. Germline assignment: CDR1 SEHNR and CDR2 FQNEAQ (reference sequence). Trimming removed 4 bases from V and 6 bases from J, with 11 bases in between. This CDR3 comprises 13 residues. This sequence originates from a human donor who donated a stem cell graft to a child with acute myeloid leukemia. The rearrangement joins TRBV7-9 to TRBJ2-3; weak D call: TRBD2 (6 bases). The sample here was PBMCs from the stem cell graft donor, taken from the stem cell graft. CDR3 coding DNA: TGTGCCAGCAGCTGGCCCAGCGGGGATACGCAGTATTTT. It codes for CASSWPSGDTQYF.